This entry describes one T cell receptor beta chain. This clonotype was recorded at least ten times. Its antigen remains unidentified. No base qualities exist here, and no much larger clone lies one base off it. The data are from a study of breast tumors, draining lymph nodes, adjacent tissues (dated by TCRdb to the mid-2010s). Looking at the study overall: In breast cancer patients, the study compared the TCR beta repertoires of tumor, adjacent nontumor tissue and axillary lymph nodes. The study was designed to assess the relationships and possible T-cell exchange between tumor, surrounding tissue and draining lymph node repertoires in human breast cancer.

General findings and caveats noted by the study authors: The data were considered consistent with most tumor T cells being derived from the lymph node and subsequently expanding within tumor tissue. The study presented the conclusion that tumor T cells originate in lymph nodes as consistent with a hypothesis, not as something directly demonstrated. T-cell repertoire diversity in tumors was found to be lower than in lymph nodes but higher than in nontumor tissue, and preferential V and J gene usage was observed. In luminal-like breast cancer, tumor and nontumor tissue repertoires resembled each other significantly more than in basal-like breast cancer.

TCRdb records Illumina HiSeq 2000 as the sequencer. TCR beta chain libraries were generated by multiplex PCR amplification. High-throughput sequencing was used to analyze the amplified TCR beta chain products. TCRdb took the public reads, trimmed them with fastp at Q25, ran MiXCR for clone calling and kept in-frame beta chains. When rows share a CDR3 protein, they turn into one entry using the most common DNA and genes. Counted in this sample were 70,000 or so distinct CDR3 sequences; roughly 40% of them appeared once. The ten top clones hold about 8.4% of the sample. Sequenced input: breast tumor tissue. The origin of this receptor is a female donor with breast cancer. Some clones in this sample may be carry-over from other donors' samples.

This receptor carries the CDR3 CASSLAGGFYNEQFF. The nucleotide sequence is given as TGTGCCAGCAGCTTAGCGGGAGGTTTCTACAATGAGCAGTTCTTC. The chain is made from TRBV5-5 and TRBJ2-1; the central 9 bases match TRBD2. The junction shows trimming of 2 bases on V and 3 bases on J, and the gene matches do not reach 3 bases of it. The germline V gene (reference sequence) supplies CDR1 SGHKS and CDR2 YYEKEE. The CDR3 starts with the cysteine, ends with the phenylalanine, and has 15 residues. The read is trimmed to its CDR3 DNA, 45 bases read in frame from base 1. The reference TRBV5-5 and TRBJ2-1 proteins fill in what lies around the CDR3, so the full variable domain reads DAGVTQSPTHLIKTRGQQVTLRCSPISGHKSVSWYQQVLGQGPQFIFQYYEKEERGRGNFPDRFSARQFPNYSSELNVNALLLGDSALYLCASSLAGGFYNEQFFGPGTRLTVL.